These 27 T cell receptor beta chains were all obtained from the same sample, sequenced in a study of control samples from healthy donors and cancer patients. Sequenced by immunoSEQ multiplex PCR; TCRdb stores in-frame clones only, minus some. The sample contains approximately 41,000 clones, around 94% of which appear only once. The sample consisted of blood. These receptor sequences come from a man aged 55-75 years in good health.

This rearrangement joins TRBV11-2 to TRBJ2-2; no definite D call. CDR1 is SGHAT and CDR2 is FQNNGV in the germline V gene. There are 15 residues in the CDR3. Trimming removed 3 bases at V and 0 bases at J, with 8 bases between. CDR3 in amino acids: CASSLSIANTGELFF. DNA for the CDR3: TGTGCCAGCAGCTTGAGTATCGCGAACACCGGGGAGCTGTTTTTT.

The V and J genes are TRBV3-1 (or the pseudogene TRBV3-2) and TRBJ2-7; 13 nucleotides line up with TRBD2. This CDR3 region has 15 residues. CDR1 and CDR2 (germline): LGHDT, YNNKEL (reference sequence). The trim removed 4 bases at V and 6 bases at J, leaving 6 bases unmatched. The chain's CDR3 is CASSLRLAGGGEQYF. The DNA of the CDR3 is TGTGCCAGCAGCCTAAGACTAGCGGGAGGCGGCGAGCAGTACTTC.

This chain joins TRBV4-1 and TRBJ1-1; no definite D call. Looked up from germline, CDR1 is MGHRA and CDR2 is YSYEKL. V was trimmed by 4 bases and J by 3 bases, leaving 12 bases between them. There are 14 residues in the CDR3. In nucleotides, the CDR3 is TGCGCCAGCAGCCTCGGGGAGGTTGACACTGAAGCTTTCTTT. As protein: CASSLGEVDTEAFF.

The chain is built from TRBV3-1 (or the pseudogene TRBV3-2) and TRBJ2-3; TRBD1 matches at 10 bases. Trimming took 3 bases from V and 2 from J; bases not matched to a gene: 8. CDR1 and CDR2 (germline): LGHDT, YNNKEL (reference sequence). The CDR3 loop spans 17 amino acids. CDR3 sequence reads: CASSQEDRGRTTDTQYF. The DNA for the CDR3 is TGTGCCAGCAGCCAGGAAGACAGGGGGCGAACCACAGATACGCAGTATTTT.

The table lists this clone with a few counts. The genes are TRBV10-2 and TRBJ1-4; no firm D call. This CDR3 is 14 amino acids long. V lost 10 bases to trimming and J lost 7 bases, with 19 bases between them. Per germline, CDR1 WSHSY and CDR2 SAAADI. Here the CDR3 DNA reads TGCGCCACCAGAACGGGGAGTGGTAGTGAAAAACTGTTTTTT. Translation gives CATRTGSGSEKLFF.

The gene calls are TRBV5-1 and TRBJ1-2; D may be TRBD1 (6 bases). The CDR3 is made up of 16 amino acids. The germline V gene encodes CDR1 SGHRS and CDR2 YFSETQ. V was trimmed by 0 bases and J by 6 bases, leaving 18 bases between them. The CDR3 DNA sequence: TGCGCCAGCAGCTTGGCAACGGGGGCGGAGGTGCATGGCTACACCTTC. It is translated as CASSLATGAEVHGYTF.

V is TRBV6-5 and J is TRBJ1-1; no clear D gene. The length of the CDR3 is 14 residues. V was clipped by 4 bases and J by 6 bases, with 15 bases between them. Germline V gene lookup returns CDR1 MNHEY and CDR2 SVGAGI. The chain's CDR3 is CASSSDGSWAEAFF. The CDR3 DNA follows: TGTGCCAGCAGTTCGGACGGGAGCTGGGCTGAAGCTTTCTTT.

V usage is TRBV12-3 or TRBV12-4 and J usage is TRBJ2-3; maybe TRBD2 (6 bases). This CDR3 has 12 amino acids. V lost 4 bases to trimming and J lost 8 bases, with 10 bases between them. Here the CDR3 DNA reads TGTGCCAGCAGTTCCGGGGGAGGTACGCAGTATTTT. Translated: CASSSGGGTQYF.

About this clone itself: Other nucleotide sequences in the sample specify the same CDR3. The CDR3 coding sequence is TGTGCCAGCAGTTCCTCCTACGAGCAGTACTTC. Protein sequence: CASSSSYEQYF. J is TRBJ2-7 and V is TRBV12-3 or TRBV12-4; D is undetermined. V shed 4 bases and J shed 0 bases, with 1 base lying between them. The length of the CDR3 is 11 residues.

This clone came up a few times. The rearrangement joins TRBV29-1 to TRBJ1-2; D gene uncertain. CDR1 and CDR2 from the germline V gene are SQVTM and ANQGSEA. The CDR3 contains 15 residues. Trimming pared 3 bases from V and 3 bases from J, leaving 17 bases between. The CDR3 loop reads CSVETTIVGDYGYTF. The CDR3 DNA is TGCAGCGTTGAGACAACGATCGTCGGGGACTATGGCTACACCTTC.

The rearrangement joins TRBV19 to TRBJ1-2, with 8 nucleotides matching TRBD1. The germline CDR1 and CDR2 sequences are LNHDA and SQIVND (reference sequence). J was trimmed by 6 bases and V by 5 bases; bases with no gene match: 11. The CDR3 has 15 residues. The CDR3 reads CASSLQGTGGNGYTF. As DNA, the CDR3 is TGTGCCAGTAGTCTACAGGGAACAGGGGGTAATGGCTACACCTTC.

The chain combines TRBV7-9 with TRBJ2-7; weak D call: TRBD1 (5 bases). The CDR3 runs to 15 residues. From germline, CDR1 is SEHNR and CDR2 FQNEAQ (reference sequence). V lost 5 bases to trimming and J lost 0 bases, with 14 bases between them. The CDR3 bases are TGTGCCAGCAGCCCCAGGGCCAGTCCCTCCTACGAGCAGTACTTC. Its protein product is CASSPRASPSYEQYF.

The chain couples TRBV24-1 to TRBJ2-1; no reliable D call. V was clipped by 6 bases and J by 5 bases, with 10 bases between them. The CDR3 length is 13 residues. Germline lookup yields CDR1 KGHDR and CDR2 SFDVKD. CDR3 loop: CATSPGQNNEQFF. DNA for the CDR3: TGTGCCACCAGTCCGGGCCAAAACAATGAGCAGTTCTTC.

The chain employs TRBV18 and TRBJ2-1, with D possibly being TRBD1 (6 bases). Looked up from germline, CDR1 is KGHSH and CDR2 is LQKENI. The V and J ends lost 6 bases and 6 bases respectively, with 18 bases between them. The CDR3 spans 15 residues. The CDR3 region is CASSPYRDRRNEQFF. CDR3 nucleotides: TGTGCCAGCTCCCCTTATCGCGACAGGCGCAATGAGCAGTTCTTC.

The genes are TRBV24-1 and TRBJ2-3; D is uncertain. The CDR3 sequence is 14 residues long. Germline CDR1 and CDR2: KGHDR and SFDVKD. The V end lost 0 bases, the J end lost 5 bases, and 8 bases lay between the germline ends. The CDR3 DNA follows: TGTGCCACCAGTGATTTGGGACCAGAAGATACGCAGTATTTT. Protein: CATSDLGPEDTQYF.

V is TRBV19 and J is TRBJ2-2, with D maybe TRBD1 (6 bases). The germline gives CDR1 LNHDA, CDR2 SQIVND (reference sequence). The V gene lost 5 bases and the J gene lost 0 bases, with 13 bases spanning the gap. This CDR3 has 16 residues. The CDR3 sequence: CASSLPRTANTGELFF. DNA of the CDR3: TGTGCCAGTAGTCTCCCTAGGACAGCGAACACCGGGGAGCTGTTTTTT.

The V call is TRBV29-1, the J call TRBJ1-5; D perhaps matches TRBD1 (5 bases). The CDR3 extends over 14 amino acids. V was trimmed by 0 bases and J by 7 bases, leaving 13 bases between them. Germline V lookup: CDR1 SQVTM, CDR2 ANQGSEA. In nucleotides, the CDR3 is TGCAGCGTTGAAGACGCGGGGGAGAACCAGCCCCAGCATTTT. Protein sequence: CSVEDAGENQPQHF.

The V and J genes are TRBV11-3 and TRBJ2-1; possibly TRBD1 or TRBD2 for D (5 bases each). V was shortened by 8 bases and J by 2 bases, with 19 bases between the two germline ends. This CDR3 contains 16 residues. In germline, CDR1 is SGHNT, CDR2 YENEEA. In DNA form, the CDR3 reads TGTGCCAGCTCGACGTTGCAGGGACCGCCCTACAATGAGCAGTTCTTC. Amino acids: CASSTLQGPPYNEQFF.

CDR3 loop: CASSYSTKLFF. CDR3 DNA sequence: TGTGCCAGCAGTTACTCAACCAAGCTGTTCTTC. The chain carries TRBV6-2 or TRBV6-3 and TRBJ2-1, with D uncertain. Trimming shortened V by 0 bases and J by 15 bases, and 9 bases separated the two germline ends. The CDR3 spans 11 residues. Germline V gene lookup returns CDR1 MNHEY and CDR2 SVGEGT.

This rearrangement joins TRBV5-4 to TRBJ1-6; 8 bases are shared with TRBD1. Germline CDR1 SGHNT, CDR2 YYREEE (reference sequence). CDR3 size: 17 residues. V lost 0 bases, J lost 8 bases, and 10 bases stayed unmatched. This CDR3 reads CASSLGRQGARDSPLHF. The DNA of the CDR3 is TGTGCCAGCAGCTTGGGGCGGCAGGGGGCGCGGGATTCACCCCTCCACTTT. Full variable domain (outside the CDR3, taken from reference TRBV5-4 and TRBJ1-6): ETGVTQSPTHLIKTRGQQVTLRCSSQSGHNTVSWYQQALGQGPQFIFQYYREEENGRGNFPPRFSGLQFPNYSSELNVNALELDDSALYLCASSLGRQGARDSPLHFGNGTRLTVT.

The chain employs TRBV6-1 and TRBJ2-1; maybe TRBD2 (6 bases). This CDR3 has 16 amino acids. The germline CDR1 and CDR2 sequences are MNHNS and SASEGT. Trimming cost V 2 bases and J 3 bases, with 14 bases left between them. The CDR3 reads CASSERGSGYYNEQFF. CDR3 in DNA: TGTGCCAGCAGTGAACGGGGGTCGGGCTACTACAATGAGCAGTTCTTC.

The chain is built from TRBV10-1 and TRBJ1-1; the D is unclear. Trimming cost V 5 bases and J 1 base, with 14 bases left between them. The CDR3 totals 15 residues. Germline V CDR1 and CDR2: WNHNN, SYGVQD (reference sequence). CDR3 DNA: TGCGCCAGCAGTACAACCAAACATAAGAACACTGAAGCTTTCTTT. Amino acids: CASSTTKHKNTEAFF.

The rearrangement links TRBV9 to TRBJ1-4, with TRBD1 matching over 10 bases. The CDR3 consists of 15 residues. Germline V gene lookup returns CDR1 SGDLS and CDR2 YYNGEE. J lost 8 bases, V lost 3 bases, and 7 bases had no gene match. CDR3 amino acids: CASSARQGAGEKLFF. CDR3 DNA sequence: TGTGCCAGCAGCGCACGACAGGGGGCAGGAGAAAAACTGTTTTTT.

V gene TRBV5-1 combines with J gene TRBJ2-1, with TRBD2 matching over 10 bases. Germline values: CDR1 SGHRS, CDR2 YFSETQ. Losses at the gene ends were 3 bases for V and 3 bases for J; bases not matched to a gene: 3. This CDR3 contains 15 residues. CDR3 nucleotide sequence: TGCGCCAGCAGCTCCGGGACTAGCGTCTACAATGAGCAGTTCTTC. As protein: CASSSGTSVYNEQFF.

Only a few counts were recorded for this clone. The chain employs TRBV19 and TRBJ2-1; D not resolved. CDR3 length equals 14 residues. Trimming removed 6 bases at V and 8 bases at J, with 17 bases between. Germline-derived CDR1 and CDR2 are LNHDA and SQIVND (reference sequence). The chain's CDR3 is CASSYPGSLYEQFF. The CDR3 coding sequence is TGTGCCAGTAGCTATCCGGGTTCGCTCTATGAGCAGTTCTTC.

The V call is TRBV7-8, the J call TRBJ2-2; weak D call: TRBD1 (5 bases). The germline V gene encodes CDR1 SGHVS and CDR2 FQNEAQ. Between the trimmed V and J ends, which lost 7 bases and 1 base, there was a span of 7 bases. The CDR3 runs to 13 residues. CDR3 DNA sequence: TGTGCCAGCAACGACAGGAACACCGGGGAGCTGTTTTTT. Its protein is CASNDRNTGELFF.

CDR3 loop: CASSWTSGAQETQYF. For the CDR3, the DNA is TGTGCCAGCAGCTGGACTAGCGGGGCCCAAGAGACCCAGTACTTC. The chain couples TRBV7-3 to TRBJ2-5; 12 bases agree with TRBD2. CDR3 length: 15 amino acids. Germline CDR1 and CDR2: SGHTA and FQGTGA. J lost 1 base, V lost 4 bases, and 1 base had no gene match.